This TCR beta chain was documented in a study of blood T cells in healthy people across ages. This clonotype was observed a few times. For the second PCR, which ran for roughly 6 to 12 cycles, a sample-barcoded 5' primer and a J-beta primer mix were used. Each sample provided no less than 2.5 million CDR3-containing paired-end reads. In TCRdb, the 5' RACE reads were re-called with MiXCR into one record per CDR3 protein. The repertoire has roughly 1,500,000 distinct CDR3 sequences, roughly 32% of them found once; the top ten carry over 9%. The receptor comes from a woman between 25 and 40 years old in good health. The sample taken for sequencing was blood.

The CDR3 DNA follows: TGTGCCAGCAGTTCCGCGGGGGGTAAATCCTACAATGAGCAGTTCTTC. This gives the protein CASSSAGGKSYNEQFF. V and J are TRBV7-9 and TRBJ2-1, with 8 bases lining up with TRBD2. CDR1 and CDR2 from the germline V gene are SEHNR and FQNEAQ (reference sequence). Trimming cost V 6 bases and J 1 base; bases outside gene matches: 8. The CDR3 length is 16 residues.